This TCR beta chain was identified during a study of blood T cell repertoires in COVID-19. In the study overall: Specimens from acute and convalescent COVID-19 originated in the United States, Italy and Spain. The analysed material was cDNA or gDNA that came from T cells, B-cell-depleted T cells, or PBMCs.

Per germline, CDR1 SGDLS and CDR2 YYNGEE. Deletions cut 4 bases from V and 5 bases from J, with 18 bases between. The CDR3 is 15 amino acids. Original data processing: Reference gene primer amplification yielded estimated nucleated cell counts. Method: immunoSEQ multiplex PCR; TCRdb's copy keeps in-frame clones and lacks some. The D gene and trimming were derived from the DNA, and the V and J assignments and clone size from that table. The table shows about 61,000 clones, with around four fifths occurring only once. Sequencing was done on a sample of peripheral blood. V and J are TRBV9 and TRBJ1-2; D perhaps matches TRBD1 (5 bases). The receptor was derived from a man between 70 and 80 years old with acute or convalescent COVID-19. The chain's CDR3 is CASSPTLGGGYGYTF. The CDR3 DNA is TGTGCCAGCAGCCCCACCCTTGGGGGGGGATATGGCTACACCTTC. Looking up the rest from reference TRBV9 and TRBJ1-2 gives the full variable domain: DSGVTQTPKHLITATGQRVTLRCSPRSGDLSVYWYQQSLDQGLQFLIQYYNGEERAKGNILERFSAQQFPDLHSELNLSSLELGDSALYFCASSPTLGGGYGYTFGSGTRLTVV.